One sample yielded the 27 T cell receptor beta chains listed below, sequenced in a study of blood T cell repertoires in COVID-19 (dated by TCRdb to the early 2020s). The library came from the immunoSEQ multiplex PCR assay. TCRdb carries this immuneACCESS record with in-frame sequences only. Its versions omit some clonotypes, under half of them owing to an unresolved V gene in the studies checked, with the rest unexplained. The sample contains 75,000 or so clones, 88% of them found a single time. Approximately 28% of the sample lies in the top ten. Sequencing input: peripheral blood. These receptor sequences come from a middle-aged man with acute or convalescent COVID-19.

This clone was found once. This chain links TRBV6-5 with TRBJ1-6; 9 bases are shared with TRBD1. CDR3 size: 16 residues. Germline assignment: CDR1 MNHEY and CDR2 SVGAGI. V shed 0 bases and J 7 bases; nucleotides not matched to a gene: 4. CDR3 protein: CASSYSGTGWNSPLHF. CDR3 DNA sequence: TGTGCCAGCAGTTACTCCGGGACAGGGTGGAATTCACCCCTCCACTTT.

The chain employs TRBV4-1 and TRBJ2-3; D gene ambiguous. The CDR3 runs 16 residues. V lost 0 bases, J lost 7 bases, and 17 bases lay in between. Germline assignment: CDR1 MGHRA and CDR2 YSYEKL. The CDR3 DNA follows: TGCGCCAGCAGCCAAGATGGAGAACTCTTCGGTTATACGCAGTATTTT. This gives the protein CASSQDGELFGYTQYF.

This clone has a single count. The CDR3 here is CASSLGDRGHNEKLFF. In nucleotides, the CDR3 is TGCGCCAGCAGCTTGGGCGACAGGGGGCACAATGAAAAACTGTTTTTT. The genes are TRBV5-1 and TRBJ1-4; TRBD1 agrees at 10 bases. V gave up 0 bases and J gave up 5 bases; unmatched junction bases: 4. Germline V CDR1 and CDR2: SGHRS, YFSETQ. The CDR3 runs to 16 residues.

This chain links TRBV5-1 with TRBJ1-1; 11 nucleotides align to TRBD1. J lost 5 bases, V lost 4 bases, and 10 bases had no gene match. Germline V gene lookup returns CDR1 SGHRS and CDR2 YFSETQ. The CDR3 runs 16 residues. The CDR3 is CASSKGQGARGTEAFF. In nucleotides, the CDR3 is TGCGCCAGCAGCAAAGGACAGGGGGCGAGGGGAACTGAAGCTTTCTTT.

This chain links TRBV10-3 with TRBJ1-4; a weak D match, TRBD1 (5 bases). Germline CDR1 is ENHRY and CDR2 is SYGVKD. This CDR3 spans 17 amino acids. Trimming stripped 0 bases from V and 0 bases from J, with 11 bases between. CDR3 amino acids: CAISESETAATNEKLFF. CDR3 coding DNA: TGTGCCATCAGTGAGTCTGAGACAGCCGCAACTAATGAAAAACTGTTTTTT.

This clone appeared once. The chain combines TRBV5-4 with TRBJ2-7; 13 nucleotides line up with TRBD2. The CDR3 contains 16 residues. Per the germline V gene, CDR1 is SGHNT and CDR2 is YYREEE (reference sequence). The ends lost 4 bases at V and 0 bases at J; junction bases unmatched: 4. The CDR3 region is CASSRTSGGYSYEQYF. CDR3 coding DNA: TGTGCCAGCAGCAGGACTAGCGGGGGATACTCCTACGAGCAGTACTTC. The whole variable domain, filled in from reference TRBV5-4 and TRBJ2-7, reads ETGVTQSPTHLIKTRGQQVTLRCSSQSGHNTVSWYQQALGQGPQFIFQYYREEENGRGNFPPRFSGLQFPNYSSELNVNALELDDSALYLCASSRTSGGYSYEQYFGPGTRLTVT.

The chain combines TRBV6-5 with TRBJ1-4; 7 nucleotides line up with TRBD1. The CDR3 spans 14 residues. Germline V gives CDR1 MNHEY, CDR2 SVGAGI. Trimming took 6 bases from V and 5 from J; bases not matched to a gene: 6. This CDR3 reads CASRTGYRNEKLFF. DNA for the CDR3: TGTGCCAGCAGGACAGGGTACCGAAATGAAAAACTGTTTTTT.

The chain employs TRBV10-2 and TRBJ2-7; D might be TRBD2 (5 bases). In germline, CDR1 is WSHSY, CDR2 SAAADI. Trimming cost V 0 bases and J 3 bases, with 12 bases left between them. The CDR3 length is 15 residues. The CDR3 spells CASSESSGGRYEQYF. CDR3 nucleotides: TGCGCCAGCAGTGAGTCGAGCGGCGGACGCTACGAGCAGTACTTC.

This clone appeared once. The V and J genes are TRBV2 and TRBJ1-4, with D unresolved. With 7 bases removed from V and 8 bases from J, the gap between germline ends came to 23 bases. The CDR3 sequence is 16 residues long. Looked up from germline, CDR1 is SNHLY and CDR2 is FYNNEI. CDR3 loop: CASTLGWNVYREKLFF. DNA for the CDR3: TGTGCCAGCACCCTAGGATGGAATGTCTACCGCGAAAAACTGTTTTTT.

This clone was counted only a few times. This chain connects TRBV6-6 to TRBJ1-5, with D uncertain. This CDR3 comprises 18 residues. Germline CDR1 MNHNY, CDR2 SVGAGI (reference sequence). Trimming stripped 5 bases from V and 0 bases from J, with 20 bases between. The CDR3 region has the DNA TGTGCCAGCAGTCCTCGGTTCCAAGGGAGACTTAGCAATCAGCCCCAGCATTTT. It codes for CASSPRFQGRLSNQPQHF.

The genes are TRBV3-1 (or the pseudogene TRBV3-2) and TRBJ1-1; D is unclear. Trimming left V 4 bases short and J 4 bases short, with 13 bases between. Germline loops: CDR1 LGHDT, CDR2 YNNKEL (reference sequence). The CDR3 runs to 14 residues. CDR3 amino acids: CASSLGMTGTEAFF. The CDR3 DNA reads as TGTGCCAGCAGCCTCGGGATGACGGGCACTGAAGCTTTCTTT.

The DNA for the CDR3 is TGTGCCAGCAGCTCCGGGACAGGGCCGATCGAGCAGTACTTC. Its translation is CASSSGTGPIEQYF. The V call is TRBV11-3, the J call TRBJ2-7; 9 bases are a match to TRBD1. Trimming at V came to 4 bases and at J to 6 bases, leaving 7 bases not matched to a gene. The CDR3 totals 14 residues. From germline, CDR1 is SGHNT and CDR2 YENEEA.

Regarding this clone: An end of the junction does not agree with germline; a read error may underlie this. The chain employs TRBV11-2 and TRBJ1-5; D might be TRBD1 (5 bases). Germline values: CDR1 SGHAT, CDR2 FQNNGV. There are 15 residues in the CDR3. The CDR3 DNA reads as TGTGCCGGCAGGCGGGGCCGAGGCCACAATCAGCCCCAGCATTTT. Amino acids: CAGRRGRGHNQPQHF.

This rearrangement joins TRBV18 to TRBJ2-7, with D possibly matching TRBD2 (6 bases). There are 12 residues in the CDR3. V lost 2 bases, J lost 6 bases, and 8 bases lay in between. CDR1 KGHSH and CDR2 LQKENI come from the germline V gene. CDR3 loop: CASSPNGGEQYF. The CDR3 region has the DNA TGTGCCAGCTCACCAAACGGGGGCGAGCAGTACTTC.

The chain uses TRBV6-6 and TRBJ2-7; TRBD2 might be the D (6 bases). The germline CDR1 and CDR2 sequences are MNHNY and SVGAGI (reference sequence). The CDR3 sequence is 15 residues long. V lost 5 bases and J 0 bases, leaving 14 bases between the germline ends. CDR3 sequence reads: CASSPGRGSSYEQYF. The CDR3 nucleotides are TGTGCCAGCAGTCCGGGACGGGGGAGCTCCTACGAGCAGTACTTC.

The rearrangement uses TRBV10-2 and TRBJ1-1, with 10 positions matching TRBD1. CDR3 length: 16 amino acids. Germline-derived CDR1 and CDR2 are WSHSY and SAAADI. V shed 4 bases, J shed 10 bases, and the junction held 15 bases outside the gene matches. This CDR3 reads CASSVSPGQGHIGAFF. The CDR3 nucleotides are TGCGCCAGCAGTGTTTCGCCGGGACAGGGGCATATCGGAGCTTTCTTT.

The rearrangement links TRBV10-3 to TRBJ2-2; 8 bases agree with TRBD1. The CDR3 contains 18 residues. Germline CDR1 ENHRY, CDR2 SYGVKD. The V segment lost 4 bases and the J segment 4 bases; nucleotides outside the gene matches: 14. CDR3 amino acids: CAISVGPGGVRGTGELFF. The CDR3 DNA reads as TGTGCCATCAGTGTGGGGCCAGGGGGCGTTCGTGGCACCGGGGAGCTGTTTTTT.

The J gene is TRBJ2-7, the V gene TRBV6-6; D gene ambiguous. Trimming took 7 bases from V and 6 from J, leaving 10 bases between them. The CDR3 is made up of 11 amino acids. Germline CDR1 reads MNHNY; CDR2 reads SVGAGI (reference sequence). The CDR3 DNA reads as TGTGCCAGCACCATCCGAGGCGAGCAGTACTTC. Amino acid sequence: CASTIRGEQYF.

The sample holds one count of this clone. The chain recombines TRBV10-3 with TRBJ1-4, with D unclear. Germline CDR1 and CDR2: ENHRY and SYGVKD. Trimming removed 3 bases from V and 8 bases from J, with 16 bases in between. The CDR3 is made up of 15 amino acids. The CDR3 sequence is CAISDPSRIGEKLFF. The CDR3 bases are TGTGCCATCAGTGACCCTAGCCGCATTGGGGAAAAACTGTTTTTT.

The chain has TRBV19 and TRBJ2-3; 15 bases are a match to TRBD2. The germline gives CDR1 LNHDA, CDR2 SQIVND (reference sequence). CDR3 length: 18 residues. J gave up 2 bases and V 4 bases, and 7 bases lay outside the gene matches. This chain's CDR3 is CASSKGLAGGRVTDTQYF. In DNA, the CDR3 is TGTGCCAGTAGTAAAGGACTAGCGGGGGGGCGTGTCACAGATACGCAGTATTTT.

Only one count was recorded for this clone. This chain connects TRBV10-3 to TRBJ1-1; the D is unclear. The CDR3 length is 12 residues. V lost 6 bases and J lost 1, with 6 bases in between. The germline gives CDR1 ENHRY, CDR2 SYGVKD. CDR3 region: CAISPGNTEAFF. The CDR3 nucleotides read TGTGCCATCAGCCCAGGGAACACTGAAGCTTTCTTT.

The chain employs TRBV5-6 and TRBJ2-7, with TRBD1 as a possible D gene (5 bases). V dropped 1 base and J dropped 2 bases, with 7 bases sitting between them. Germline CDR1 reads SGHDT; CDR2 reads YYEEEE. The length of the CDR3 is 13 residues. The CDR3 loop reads CASSLWTPYEQYF. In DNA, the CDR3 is TGTGCCAGCAGCTTGTGGACACCCTACGAGCAGTACTTC.

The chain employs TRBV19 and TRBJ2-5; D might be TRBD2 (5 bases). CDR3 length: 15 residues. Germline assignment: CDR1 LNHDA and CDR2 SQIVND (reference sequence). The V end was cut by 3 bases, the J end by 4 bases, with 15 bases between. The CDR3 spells CASSIPSGGTETQYF. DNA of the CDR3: TGTGCCAGTAGTATTCCCTCAGGAGGTACAGAGACCCAGTACTTC. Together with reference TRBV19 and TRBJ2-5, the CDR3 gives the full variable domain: DGGITQSPKYLFRKEGQNVTLSCEQNLNHDAMYWYRQDPGQGLRLIYYSQIVNDFQKGDIAEGYSVSREKKESFPLTVTSAQKNPTAFYLCASSIPSGGTETQYFGPGTRLLVL.

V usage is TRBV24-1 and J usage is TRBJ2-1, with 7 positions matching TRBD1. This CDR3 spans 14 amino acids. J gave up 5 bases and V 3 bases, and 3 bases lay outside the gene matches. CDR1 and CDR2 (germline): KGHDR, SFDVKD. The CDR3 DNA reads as TGTGCCACCAGTGATAACAGGGGAAACAATGAGCAGTTCTTC. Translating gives CATSDNRGNNEQFF.

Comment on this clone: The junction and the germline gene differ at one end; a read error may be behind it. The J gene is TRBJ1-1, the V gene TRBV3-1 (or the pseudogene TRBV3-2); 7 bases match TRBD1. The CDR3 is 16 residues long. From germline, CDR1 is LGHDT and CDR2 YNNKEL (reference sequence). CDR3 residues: CAGSPPGQWMNTEAFF. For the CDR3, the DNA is TGTGCCGGCAGCCCACCGGGACAGTGGATGAACACTGAAGCTTTCTTT.

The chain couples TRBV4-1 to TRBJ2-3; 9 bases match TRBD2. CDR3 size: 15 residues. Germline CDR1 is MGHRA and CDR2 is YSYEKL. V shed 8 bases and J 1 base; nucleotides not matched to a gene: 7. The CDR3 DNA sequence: TGCGCCAGCTCCTCTAGCGGGGAGCGCACAGATACGCAGTATTTT. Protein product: CASSSSGERTDTQYF.

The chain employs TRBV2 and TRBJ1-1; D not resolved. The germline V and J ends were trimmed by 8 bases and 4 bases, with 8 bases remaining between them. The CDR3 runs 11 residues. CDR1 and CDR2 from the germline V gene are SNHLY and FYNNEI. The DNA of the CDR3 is TGTGCCAGCCCGAGAGGCACTGAAGCTTTCTTT. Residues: CASPRGTEAFF.